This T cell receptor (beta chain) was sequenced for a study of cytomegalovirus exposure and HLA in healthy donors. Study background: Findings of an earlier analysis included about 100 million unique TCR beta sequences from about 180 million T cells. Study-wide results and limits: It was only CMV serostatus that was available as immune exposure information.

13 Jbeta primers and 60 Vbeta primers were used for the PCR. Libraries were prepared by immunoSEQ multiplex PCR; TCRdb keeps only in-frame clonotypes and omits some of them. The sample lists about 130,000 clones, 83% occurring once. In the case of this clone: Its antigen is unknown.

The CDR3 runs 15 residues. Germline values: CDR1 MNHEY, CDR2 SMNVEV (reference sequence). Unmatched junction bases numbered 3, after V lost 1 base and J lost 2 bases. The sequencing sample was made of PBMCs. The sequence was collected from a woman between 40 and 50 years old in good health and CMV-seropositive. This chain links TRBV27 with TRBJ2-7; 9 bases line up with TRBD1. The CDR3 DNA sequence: TGTGCCAGCAGTTTATTTGGGACAGGGACCTACGAGCAGTACTTC. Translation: CASSLFGTGTYEQYF.